The TCR beta chain under discussion was sequenced for a study of human T cells and chemical hapten exposure. This clonotype came up a few times. As yet, its antigen is unknown. Points from the study as a whole: With alopecia, donors may have immune responses unlike healthy people's. Counts of expanded TCRs at PT1 were positively correlated with patch test score. Expanded TCRs grouped into significantly more large CDR3 similarity clusters than controls produced.

TCRdb itself ran the RACE reads through MiXCR, one entry per CDR3 protein. The table has 150,000 to 200,000 distinct CDR3 sequences, just under 30% seen once; the top ten hold roughly 3%. In germline, CDR1 is MNHEY, CDR2 SVGEGT. CDR3 length equals 16 residues. Trimming stripped 7 bases from V and 2 bases from J, with 18 bases between. Time point reported: pre-sensitization, week 0. As for treatment: therapeutic diphenylcyclopropenone sensitization with weekly scalp DPC. Patients had alopecia, were aged 18 to 70, and were not pregnant. V gene TRBV6-2 or TRBV6-3 combines with J gene TRBJ2-4; D is possibly TRBD1 or TRBD2 (5 bases each). The sequences come from whole blood, collected in connection with sensitization to the hapten diphenylcyclopropenone (DPC). This receptor was obtained from a woman aged 30 to 39 with alopecia areata. Some clones in this sample may be carry-over from other donors' samples. The CDR3 sequence is CASTEEGRKTKNIQYF. DNA for the CDR3: TGTGCCAGCACCGAAGAGGGGCGTAAGACCAAAAACATTCAGTACTTC.